The 10 T cell receptor beta chains given below trace back to one sample, sequenced in a study of OX40 agonist ivuxolimab in advanced cancers. TCRdb's copy holds only in-frame clones and misses some; the assay was immunoSEQ multiplex PCR. This sample has about 26,000 clones; roughly 80% occur once, and the top ten carry about a quarter. Source: CD4+ or CD8+ T cells sorted from blood, taken in a trial of the OX40 agonist ivuxolimab. All receptors come from an adult with an advanced solid tumor such as melanoma, head and neck, liver or kidney cancer.

The count of this clone is one. V is TRBV7-9 and J is TRBJ2-5, with D maybe TRBD1 (6 bases). V lost 5 bases and J 0 bases, leaving 10 bases between the germline ends. The CDR3 totals 14 residues. Per the germline V gene, CDR1 is SEHNR and CDR2 is FQNEAQ (reference sequence). The CDR3 sequence is CASSRAGDQETQYF. The CDR3 bases are TGTGCCAGCAGCCGAGCAGGGGACCAAGAGACCCAGTACTTC.

Turning to this clone: This is likely a read error, given that the CDR3 carries no conserved phenylalanine or tryptophan at its end. The chain's CDR3 is CASSATGYSGYTL. CDR3 DNA sequence: TGTGCCAGCAGTGCAACAGGGTACAGTGGCTACACCCTC. The chain joins TRBV25-1 to TRBJ1-2; D is perhaps TRBD1 (6 bases). Trimming shortened V by 4 bases and J by 7 bases, and 13 bases separated the two germline ends. The CDR3 length is 13 residues. The germline V gene encodes CDR1 MGHDK and CDR2 SYGVNS.

This chain uses TRBV13 with TRBJ2-4, with D perhaps matching TRBD2 (5 bases). CDR3 length: 15 amino acids. Looked up from germline, CDR1 is PRHDT and CDR2 is FYEKMQ (reference sequence). V gave up 5 bases and J gave up 0 bases, with 11 bases separating them. CDR3 DNA: TGTGCCAGCAGCCCGGGAAACCTAGCCAAAAACATTCAGTACTTC. Amino acids: CASSPGNLAKNIQYF.

The chain uses TRBV4-1 and TRBJ2-2, with 9 nucleotides matching TRBD1. V was clipped by 1 base and J by 2 bases; unmatched bases: 2. Germline V lookup: CDR1 MGHRA, CDR2 YSYEKL. This CDR3 region has 16 residues. DNA of the CDR3: TGCGCCAGCAGCCAAGGACAGGGGGATAACACCGGGGAGCTGTTTTTT. The encoded protein is CASSQGQGDNTGELFF.

The V call is TRBV7-9, the J call TRBJ2-7; D possibly corresponds to TRBD1 (5 bases). Germline V gene lookup returns CDR1 SEHNR and CDR2 FQNEAQ (reference sequence). This CDR3 is 15 amino acids long. Trimming removed 5 bases from V and 4 bases from J, with 18 bases in between. DNA of the CDR3: TGTGCCAGCAGCCACTTATGGGCCCAGGGTTACGAGCAGTACTTC. Its protein is CASSHLWAQGYEQYF.

The chain employs TRBV27 and TRBJ2-7, with D perhaps matching TRBD1 (7 bases). Trimming took 10 bases from V and 0 from J, leaving 19 bases between them. Germline values: CDR1 MNHEY, CDR2 SMNVEV (reference sequence). The CDR3 has 15 amino acids. The CDR3 sequence: CATSRGDSHSYEQYF. CDR3 nucleotide sequence: TGTGCCACCTCCCGCGGGGACAGCCACTCCTACGAGCAGTACTTC.

V gene TRBV5-6 combines with J gene TRBJ1-1; D gene unclear. The V gene lost 0 bases and the J gene lost 4 bases, with 7 bases spanning the gap. Germline CDR1 and CDR2: SGHDT and YYEEEE. This CDR3 has 13 residues. The CDR3 DNA reads as TGTGCCAGCAGCTTGGGTCTGGGCACTGAAGCTTTCTTT. It yields the protein CASSLGLGTEAFF.

The V call is TRBV29-1, the J call TRBJ2-5; a weak D match, TRBD2 (7 bases). The germline V and J ends were trimmed by 3 bases and 5 bases, with 16 bases remaining between them. The CDR3 has 14 amino acids. Germline V gives CDR1 SQVTM, CDR2 ANQGSEA. CDR3 DNA sequence: TGCAGCGTTGATCTACAGGGAGGGTGGGAGACCCAGTACTTC. It translates to CSVDLQGGWETQYF.

This chain uses TRBV4-1 with TRBJ2-7, with TRBD1 matching 7 bases. The V gene end was trimmed by 3 bases and the J gene end by 2 bases; junction bases not matched to a gene: 1. This CDR3 has 13 residues. Germline loops: CDR1 MGHRA, CDR2 YSYEKL. The CDR3 sequence is CASSHQGAYEQYF. The CDR3 region has the DNA TGCGCCAGCAGCCATCAGGGGGCCTACGAGCAGTACTTC.

This rearrangement joins TRBV5-6 to TRBJ1-5; possibly TRBD1 for D (5 bases). CDR1 and CDR2 from the germline V gene are SGHDT and YYEEEE. The ends were cut back, 3 bases at V and 2 bases at J, with 12 bases in the middle. This CDR3 comprises 15 residues. The CDR3 loop reads CASSSREGRNQPQHF. CDR3 DNA: TGTGCCAGCAGCTCCCGGGAGGGACGCAATCAGCCCCAGCATTTT. Drawing the rest from reference TRBV5-6 and TRBJ1-5, the complete variable domain is DAGVTQSPTHLIKTRGQQVTLRCSPKSGHDTVSWYQQALGQGPQFIFQYYEEEERQRGNFPDRFSGHQFPNYSSELNVNALLLGDSALYLCASSSREGRNQPQHFGDGTRLSIL.